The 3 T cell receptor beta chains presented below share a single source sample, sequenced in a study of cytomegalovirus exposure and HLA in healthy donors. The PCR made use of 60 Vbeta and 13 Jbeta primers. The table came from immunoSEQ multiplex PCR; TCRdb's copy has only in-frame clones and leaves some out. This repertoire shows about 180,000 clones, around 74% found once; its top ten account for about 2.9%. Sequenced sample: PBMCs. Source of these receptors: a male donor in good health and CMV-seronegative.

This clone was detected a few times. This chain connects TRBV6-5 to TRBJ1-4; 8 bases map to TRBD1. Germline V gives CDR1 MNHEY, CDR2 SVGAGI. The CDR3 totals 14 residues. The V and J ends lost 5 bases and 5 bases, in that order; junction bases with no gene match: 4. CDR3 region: CASSAGGHNEKLFF. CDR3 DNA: TGTGCCAGCAGTGCAGGGGGCCACAATGAAAAACTGTTTTTT.

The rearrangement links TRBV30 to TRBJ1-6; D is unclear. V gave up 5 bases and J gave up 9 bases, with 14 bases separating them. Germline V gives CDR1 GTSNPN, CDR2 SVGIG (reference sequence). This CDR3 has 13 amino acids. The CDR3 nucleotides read TGTGCCTGGGAGGGAGGGAACGCTTCACCCCTCCACTTT. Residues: CAWEGGNASPLHF.

This chain's CDR3 is CSVDGPRTANYGYTF. The DNA for the CDR3 is TGCAGCGTTGATGGCCCCAGGACAGCTAACTATGGCTACACCTTC. V gene TRBV29-1 combines with J gene TRBJ1-2, with a tentative D call TRBD1 (6 bases). Germline V gene lookup returns CDR1 SQVTM and CDR2 ANQGSEA. V lost 3 bases and J lost 0, with 14 bases in between. The CDR3 extends over 15 amino acids. The whole variable domain, remainder taken from reference TRBV29-1 and TRBJ1-2, is SAVISQKPSRDICQRGTSLTIQCQVDSQVTMMFWYRQQPGQSLTLIATANQGSEATYESGFVIDKFPISRPNLTFSTLTVSNMSPEDSSIYLCSVDGPRTANYGYTFGSGTRLTVV.